The 23 T cell receptor beta chains below were found in one sample sequenced in a study of T-cell reconstitution after alpha-beta-depleted transplantation in children. Library preparation (for TCRbeta) was performed with unique molecular identifiers. TCRdb re-derived calls from the PCR reads in MiXCR, one entry per CDR3 protein. This sample has 600,000 or so distinct CDR3 sequences; 23% occur once, and the top ten carry about 14%. The input for sequencing was PBMCs, mostly from graft donor cells, taken 360 days after TCRalphabeta/CD19-depleted stem cell transplant. The source of these receptors is a boy under two years old who had a stem cell transplant for acute myeloid leukemia, so the T cells may come from the graft donor.

V gene TRBV29-1 combines with J gene TRBJ2-3; TRBD2 matches 8 bases. There are 13 residues in the CDR3. V dropped 5 bases and J dropped 7; count of bases not matched to a gene: 8. Germline V gene lookup returns CDR1 SQVTM and CDR2 ANQGSEA. As DNA, the CDR3 is TGCAGCGTTCTAGGACTAGCTGGCTATACGCAGTATTTT. Translating it yields CSVLGLAGYTQYF.

The J gene is TRBJ2-1, the V gene TRBV2; D ambiguous. The CDR3 is made up of 14 amino acids. The V and J ends lost 3 bases and 4 bases respectively, with 10 bases between them. Germline CDR1 reads SNHLY; CDR2 reads FYNNEI. CDR3 amino acids: CASSETPGYNEQFF. In DNA form, the CDR3 reads TGTGCCAGCAGTGAGACCCCTGGATACAATGAGCAGTTCTTC.

There are a few counts of this clonotype. CDR3 sequence reads: CASSYGGTGSTQYF. CDR3 bases: TGTGCCAGCAGTTACGGCGGGACTGGTAGTACCCAGTACTTC. The V and J genes are TRBV6-5 and TRBJ2-5; D might be TRBD2 (6 bases). Trimming took 2 bases from V and 8 from J, leaving 15 bases between them. Germline assignment: CDR1 MNHEY and CDR2 SVGAGI. The CDR3 is made up of 14 amino acids.

The chain joins TRBV12-3 or TRBV12-4 to TRBJ1-2, with D hard to call. CDR3 size: 8 residues. The CDR3 DNA reads TGTGCTCCAGACGGCTACACCTTC. Translating gives CAPDGYTF.

The table lists this clonotype with many counts. The chain carries TRBV18 and TRBJ2-1, with D perhaps TRBD1 or TRBD2 (5 bases each). Germline V gene data show CDR1 as KGHSH and CDR2 as LQKENI. Trimming stripped 5 bases from V and 6 bases from J, with 20 bases between. CDR3 length: 16 residues. In nucleotides, the CDR3 is TGTGCCAGCTCAATCATCCGCGGGTCTGGGGGCAATGAGCAGTTCTTC. Its translation is CASSIIRGSGGNEQFF.

The chain uses TRBV6-5 and TRBJ1-2; 8 bases line up with TRBD1. Per the germline V gene, CDR1 is MNHEY and CDR2 is SVGAGI. J gave up 6 bases and V 4 bases, and 7 bases lay outside the gene matches. The CDR3 has 14 residues. The CDR3 loop is CASSSAQGADGYTF. The DNA of the CDR3 is TGTGCCAGCAGTTCTGCCCAGGGGGCGGATGGCTACACCTTC.

Details on this clonotype: A much larger clone lies a single base off, so this may be a read error. The chain combines TRBV9 with TRBJ2-5; D is ambiguous. The DNA matches TRBJ2-1 better at its end, which makes the J call doubtful. Germline V gene sequence: CDR1 SGDLS, CDR2 YYNGEE. The CDR3 spans 17 residues. The CDR3: CASSVHRAGPTQETQFF. The CDR3, as DNA: TGTGCCAGCAGCGTACACCGGGCAGGACCTACCCAAGAGACCCAGTTCTTC.

This clonotype came up a few times. The chain carries TRBV27 and TRBJ2-3; 10 bases map to TRBD1. J was trimmed by 4 bases and V by 4 bases; bases with no gene match: 8. This CDR3 spans 16 amino acids. The germline CDR1 and CDR2 sequences are MNHEY and SMNVEV (reference sequence). The DNA of the CDR3 is TGTGCCAGCAGTTCGCGGGGACAGGGGCGTGCAGATACGCAGTATTTT. Translating gives CASSSRGQGRADTQYF.

This clonotype was observed a handful of times. V and J are TRBV10-3 and TRBJ1-6, with 9 bases lining up with TRBD1. CDR3 length: 16 residues. The germline V gene has CDR1 ENHRY and CDR2 SYGVKD. After removal of 4 bases from V and 8 bases from J, the junction contained 9 bases not matched to a gene. The CDR3 DNA follows: TGTGCCATCAGTGCGGGGACAGGGTTCATTGATTCACCCCTCCACTTT. Translated: CAISAGTGFIDSPLHF.

The chain is built from TRBV25-1 and TRBJ2-7; D remains ambiguous. Trimming took 6 bases from V and 3 from J, leaving 15 bases between them. From germline, CDR1 is MGHDK and CDR2 SYGVNS. This CDR3 spans 14 amino acids. The DNA of the CDR3 is TGTGCCAGCAGCTCCCCCGGCCCCTACTACGAGCAGTACTTC. Protein product: CASSSPGPYYEQYF.

The chain uses TRBV29-1 and TRBJ2-7, with D unclear. Germline CDR1 SQVTM, CDR2 ANQGSEA. V gave up 3 bases and J gave up 1 base, with 10 bases separating them. The CDR3 runs to 13 residues. CDR3 in amino acids: CSVETSGSYEQYF. In DNA form, the CDR3 reads TGCAGCGTTGAGACCTCCGGGTCCTACGAGCAGTACTTC.

This clonotype was observed at least ten times. The chain combines TRBV20-1 with TRBJ2-2; 9 bases line up with TRBD1. The CDR3 loop spans 13 amino acids. Unmatched junction bases numbered 2, after V lost 3 bases and J lost 6 bases. Germline V gives CDR1 DFQATT, CDR2 SNEGSKA (reference sequence). The CDR3 DNA sequence: TGCAGTGCTAGCAGGGACAGGGCCGGGGAGCTGTTTTTT. Translated: CSASRDRAGELFF.

The sample holds many counts of this clonotype. This sequence joins TRBV29-1 and TRBJ2-1, with D possibly matching TRBD2 (6 bases). Trimming pared 7 bases from V and 6 bases from J, leaving 19 bases between. Germline CDR1 is SQVTM and CDR2 is ANQGSEA. The CDR3 extends over 14 amino acids. CDR3 sequence: CSAIGGWRSNEQFF. As DNA, the CDR3 is TGCAGCGCAATCGGGGGTTGGAGGTCCAATGAGCAGTTCTTC.

There are a few counts of this clonotype. This rearrangement joins TRBV5-1 to TRBJ2-3; D call uncertain. There are 13 residues in the CDR3. Trimming removed 5 bases at V and 4 bases at J, with 11 bases between. Germline V gene sequence: CDR1 SGHRS, CDR2 YFSETQ. The chain's CDR3 is CASRSSPADTQYF. CDR3 in DNA: TGCGCCAGCAGGAGTTCCCCTGCAGATACGCAGTATTTT.

V gene TRBV4-1 combines with J gene TRBJ2-7; D is perhaps TRBD2 (7 bases). This CDR3 contains 15 residues. Germline CDR1 MGHRA, CDR2 YSYEKL. Trimming took off 4 bases at V and 0 bases at J, with 13 bases between the two ends. The CDR3 bases are TGCGCCAGCAGCCCAACGGGGGGCCTCTCCTACGAGCAGTACTTC. Residues: CASSPTGGLSYEQYF.

This clonotype was detected many times. This sequence joins TRBV29-1 and TRBJ2-7, with 8 bases matching TRBD1. Trimming removed 6 bases from V and 0 bases from J; junction bases left unmatched: 4. The CDR3 totals 13 residues. Germline lookup yields CDR1 SQVTM and CDR2 ANQGSEA. The chain's CDR3 is CSVRTGNSYEQYF. DNA of the CDR3: TGCAGCGTGAGGACAGGGAACTCCTACGAGCAGTACTTC.

The chain carries TRBV20-1 and TRBJ2-7; tentative D call: TRBD2 (5 bases). This CDR3 has 12 amino acids. The germline V gene has CDR1 DFQATT and CDR2 SNEGSKA (reference sequence). V was pared by 0 bases and J by 6 bases, with 9 bases between. The CDR3 protein is CSARDLGSEQYF. CDR3 bases: TGCAGTGCTAGAGATCTGGGGAGCGAGCAGTACTTC.

A few counts support this clonotype. This may arise from a read error, as a much more abundant clone is one base away. The chain recombines TRBV7-2 with TRBJ2-3, with D possibly being TRBD2 (5 bases). The CDR3 has 14 amino acids. V was clipped by 3 bases and J by 1 base, with 8 bases between them. Germline loops: CDR1 SGHTA, CDR2 FQGNSA. CDR3: CASSFNGGTDTQYF. Here the CDR3 DNA reads TGTGCCAGCAGCTTTAACGGGGGCACAGATACGCAGTATTTT.

This clonotype was recorded a few times. The chain carries TRBV7-2 and TRBJ2-7; 14 bases map to TRBD2. The CDR3 runs 15 residues. The V gene's germline CDR1 is SGHTA and CDR2 FQGNSA. Trimming took 5 bases from V and 5 from J; bases not matched to a gene: 5. CDR3 sequence reads: CASSLRTSGGNEQYF. CDR3 coding DNA: TGTGCCAGCAGCCTTCGGACTAGCGGGGGGAACGAGCAGTACTTC.

CDR3 nucleotide sequence: TGCAGCGTTGAAGGGACAGCGAACACCGGGGAGCTGTTTTTT. This translates into CSVEGTANTGELFF. V and J are TRBV29-1 and TRBJ2-2, with D possibly being TRBD1 (6 bases). CDR3 size: 14 residues. Deletions cut 1 base from V and 0 bases from J, with 6 bases between. Germline V gives CDR1 SQVTM, CDR2 ANQGSEA.

This clonotype has only a few counts. The chain recombines TRBV7-2 with TRBJ2-3; the D is unclear. Germline assignment: CDR1 SGHTA and CDR2 FQGNSA. CDR3 size: 14 residues. Trimming took off 2 bases at V and 0 bases at J, with 6 bases between the two ends. The CDR3 is CASSLQLSTDTQYF. CDR3 DNA sequence: TGTGCCAGCAGCTTACAACTCAGCACAGATACGCAGTATTTT.

This clonotype was seen repeatedly, ten times or more. The chain is built from TRBV20-1 and TRBJ2-7; D possibly corresponds to TRBD2 (6 bases). V lost 1 base and J 7 bases, leaving 17 bases between the germline ends. The germline V gene encodes CDR1 DFQATT and CDR2 SNEGSKA (reference sequence). The CDR3 runs to 14 residues. CDR3 DNA sequence: TGCAGTGCTAGAGCCGGGACTCCCAAGGGGGAGCAGTACTTC. Protein: CSARAGTPKGEQYF.

The rearrangement joins TRBV6-1 to TRBJ2-3, with 10 bases lining up with TRBD1. V trimming: 6 bases; J trimming: 4 bases; junction bases outside the gene matches: 7. Germline V gives CDR1 MNHNS, CDR2 SASEGT. The CDR3 loop spans 15 amino acids. The CDR3, as DNA: TGTGCCAGCAGCCCCGGACAGGGGGGCTCAGATACGCAGTATTTT. Translated, it gives CASSPGQGGSDTQYF.